What follows is one T cell receptor (beta chain) and its context. Its antigen is still unknown. This table comes from immunoSEQ multiplex PCR, and its TCRdb copy is limited to in-frame clones, with some not included. The sample consists of approximately 230,000 clones, approximately 84% of them appearing once. The data belong to a study of cytomegalovirus exposure and HLA in healthy donors. Study findings and constraints: Cytomegalovirus-associated status was assigned to some 180 TCR beta chains.

Germline V gene data show CDR1 as SGDLS and CDR2 as YYNGEE. Between the trimmed V and J ends, which lost 0 bases and 1 base, there was a span of 9 bases. CDR3 length: 15 residues. The sequenced sample was PBMCs. The TCR sequence derives from a man younger than 35 in good health and CMV-seropositive. The chain recombines TRBV9 with TRBJ2-3, with D unresolved. The CDR3 here is CASSVDLTGTDTQYF. CDR3 DNA sequence: TGTGCCAGCAGCGTAGACCTAACGGGCACAGATACGCAGTATTTT.